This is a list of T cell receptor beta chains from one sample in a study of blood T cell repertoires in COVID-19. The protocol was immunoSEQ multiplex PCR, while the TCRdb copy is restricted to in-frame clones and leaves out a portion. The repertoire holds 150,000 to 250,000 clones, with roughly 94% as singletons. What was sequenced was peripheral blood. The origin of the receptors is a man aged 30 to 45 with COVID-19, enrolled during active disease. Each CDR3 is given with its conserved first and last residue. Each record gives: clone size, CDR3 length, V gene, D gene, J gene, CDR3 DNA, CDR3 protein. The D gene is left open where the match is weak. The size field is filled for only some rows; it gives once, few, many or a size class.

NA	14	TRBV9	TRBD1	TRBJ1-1	TGTGCCAGCAGCGCCCGACAGGGGGACACTGAAGCTTTCTTT	CASSARQGDTEAFF
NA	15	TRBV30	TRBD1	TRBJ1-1	TGTGCCTGGAGTGTACGGGGACAGCTGAACACTGAAGCTTTCTTT	CAWSVRGQLNTEAFF
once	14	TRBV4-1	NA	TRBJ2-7	TGCGCCAGCAGCCAAGGGACAGAGCCCTACGAGCAGTACTTC	CASSQGTEPYEQYF
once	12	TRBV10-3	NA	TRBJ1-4	TGTGCCATCAGTGGGGTCGGCACAGGACTGTTTTTT	CAISGVGTGLFF
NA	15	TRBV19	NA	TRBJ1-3	TGTGCCAGTAAGGAGCATCGGGGCTCTGGAAACACCATATATTTT	CASKEHRGSGNTIYF
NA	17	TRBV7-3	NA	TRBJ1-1	TGTGCCAGCAGCTTACACGGCGGGGGGTTGCCTAACACTGAAGCTTTCTTT	CASSLHGGGLPNTEAFF
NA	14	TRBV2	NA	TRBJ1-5	TGTGCCAGCATGAAGGACAGACTCAATCAGCCCCAGCATTTT	CASMKDRLNQPQHF
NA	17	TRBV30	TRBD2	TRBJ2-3	TGTGCCTGGAGTGGCCCTAAGTTGAGCGGGGGGGGAGATACGCAGTATTTT	CAWSGPKLSGGGDTQYF
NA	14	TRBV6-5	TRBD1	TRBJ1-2	TGTGCCAGCAGTTACTCCAGGGGGGCTCTAGGCTACACCTTC	CASSYSRGALGYTF
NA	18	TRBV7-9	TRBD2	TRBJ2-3	TGTGCCAGCAGCTTCATTCTAACGGGAGGAACGGCCACAGATACGCAGTATTTT	CASSFILTGGTATDTQYF
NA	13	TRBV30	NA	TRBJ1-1	TGTGCCTGGAGTCGCAGGGAGAACACTGAAGCTTTCTTT	CAWSRRENTEAFF
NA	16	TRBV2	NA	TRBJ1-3	TGTGCCAGCAGTGACCCGACAGGTCCGTCTGGAAACACCATATATTTT	CASSDPTGPSGNTIYF